This T cell receptor (beta chain) derives from a study of T cells in Graves' hyperthyroidism and ophthalmopathy. Study-wide results and caveats: The model identified upcoming ophthalmopathy a median approximately 6.4 months ahead of onset.

This clonotype was seen at least ten times. The antigen is not known. TCR beta CDR3 regions were amplified from RNA. TCR CDR3 underwent first-round RT-PCR with the HTBI primer set. TCRdb independently ran MiXCR on the multiplex PCR reads; one entry per CDR3 protein. The sample consists of around 450,000 distinct CDR3 sequences, approximately 15% of them appearing once. The specimen sequenced was blood. This TCR was recovered from a woman aged 18-29 years with Graves' hyperthyroidism.

The CDR3 sequence: CASSLARRNTEAFF. The CDR3 nucleotides are TGTGCCAGCAGCTTAGCCCGGAGGAACACTGAAGCTTTCTTT. V is TRBV11-1 and J is TRBJ1-1, with D uncertain. Germline V gene data show CDR1 as SGHAT and CDR2 as FQDESV (reference sequence). The CDR3 is 14 residues long. Between the trimmed V and J ends, which lost 0 bases and 1 base, there was a span of 6 bases.